This T cell receptor (beta chain) was captured by sequencing in a study of cytomegalovirus exposure and HLA in healthy donors (dated by TCRdb to about 2017). At the level of the whole study: An earlier analysis of some 620 of the donors reported 276 Gb of sequence data and some 110 million unique TCR beta sequences obtained from approximately 180 million T cells. An early release covering just under 650 HLA-typed donors comprised 250 to 350 gigabases of sequencing data and 85 million or so unique TCR sequences. Among the roughly 400 genotyped donors, approximately 82% belonged to the genetic ancestry cluster associated with self-reported Caucasian donors. The aim of the study was to test whether cataloging public T cell receptors could identify signatures of past pathogen exposure. The T cell repertoires of several hundred subjects were profiled by immunosequencing and related to cytomegalovirus serostatus. A separate validation cohort of over 95 different subjects was used in addition to the 666-subject first cohort. The study combined high-throughput TCR immunosequencing, statistical association of individual TCRs with disease status, and machine learning to predict cytomegalovirus infection status. In a later analysis, previously published TCR beta repertoires from about 670 donors were re-analyzed and high-resolution HLA genotyping was added so that TCR occurrence patterns could be studied. The later analysis used no new phenotypic data to find candidate immune exposures, relying instead on TCR beta sequences and their occurrence across donors. An earlier analysis of fewer than 700 of the donors applied high-throughput TCR beta sequencing to assess whether each TCR beta V gene segment acted as functional or pseudogenic. Donor age, sex, ethnicity and CMV serostatus were collected together with the repertoire data. A later genetic analysis took genome-wide SNP genotypes for about 55% of the roughly 700 donors and used that subset as a discovery cohort. All discovery cohort repertoires had been generated on a single sequencing platform. Class I and class II HLA loci were covered by the typing at four-digit resolution. The number of donors typed differed by locus, with 629-630 for A, B, C, DRB1 and DQB1, 522 for DQA1, 600 to 610 for DPA1, and some 440 for DPB1. Roughly five DR-DQ haplotypes were handled as single units for association and clustering, since linkage in the cohort was strong. On average, about 200,000 unique TCR beta nucleotide sequences were sequenced per donor among 398 genotyped donors of the cohort, with approximately 18% of those sequences being non-productive. Study-wide findings and limitations: According to a later analysis, TCR association rates differed among HLA loci, with DRB1 alleles showing the most associated TCRs and HLA-C alleles showing the fewest. A later analysis found that most CMV-associated TCR beta chains appeared HLA-restricted, with HLA associations seemingly driven largely by CMV exposure. The study gave a list of some 150 TCR beta chains associated with cytomegalovirus. Roughly uniform sequencing depth across donors was assumed in presence/absence analyses, although this assumption may not hold. A later analysis found that HLA-associated TCR beta chains were more clonally expanded and had lower generation probabilities than equally common non-associated chains. Most TCR sequences were seen in very few donors, while some public TCRs were found in many individuals. The 87-base-pair reads could not distinguish some IMGT-functional V segments, including TRBV6-2 and TRBV6-3, so those segments were excluded. The earlier analysis of approximately 590 of the donors excluded some 15 rarely observed V segments, including chromosome 9 orphons, because counts were too low. A later analysis reported that several top co-occurrence clusters appeared linked to parvovirus B19, influenza, CMV and Epstein-Barr virus. In this cohort, only TCR beta chains were sequenced, and detectable features were limited by the absence of alpha or paired-chain data. CMV serostatus was the only immune exposure information available for the cohort. The classifier was reported to diagnose cytomegalovirus status with high specificity and sensitivity in both the original cohort and the validation cohort. Linkage disequilibrium might explain the correlated functional status among segregating V segments, but an unknown experimental factor could not be ruled out. In a later genetic analysis, fewer N-insertions in productive TCRs were reported among donors in an Asian-associated ancestry cluster than the roughly 700-donor mean. Strong co-occurrence of HLA alleles, especially DR and DQ, made assigning TCR associations to individual alleles difficult. Because some donors lacked HLA typing at each locus, the association tests relied only on the typed subset. An association between a missense DCLRE1C variant and V-gene and J-gene trimming of TCR beta chains was found in a later genetic analysis and replicated in an independent cohort. In an earlier analysis of approximately 590 of the donors, most TCR beta V segments were observed in productive rearrangements about 90% or about 30% of the time, broadly matching IMGT annotations. In vitro tests confirmed that a few of the cytomegalovirus-associated TCR beta chains recognize cytomegalovirus antigens. In a later analysis, about 17,000 TCR beta sequences were associated with specific HLA alleles at a false discovery rate of 0.05. A further reported finding was that TCR beta sequences accurately predicted the HLA-A and HLA-B alleles for most subjects in the first cohort. A cluster of highly shared sequence variants was judged likely to be a technical artifact of the sequencing pipeline. According to the authors, the approach could potentially be generalized to other disease states and immunological phenotypes.

The library was made by the immunoSEQ multiplex PCR assay. The multiplex PCR relied on a mix of 60 forward primers for TCR Vbeta segments and 13 reverse primers for TCR Jbeta segments. The CDR3 region of rearranged TCR beta genes was amplified from genomic DNA with a multiplex PCR assay. Amplified TCR beta libraries were sequenced as 87-base-pair reads on the Illumina HiSeq System. As for the original processing: Across the roughly 700 repertoires, a later analysis counted tens of millions of unique TCR beta chains, roughly 11 million of which were shared by at least two donors. Raw reads were error-corrected and collapsed into unique sequences with a nearest-neighbor algorithm that merged closely related sequences to remove PCR and sequencing errors. V, D and J gene segments were assigned by aligning CDR3 sequences to IMGT reference sequences. Each retained sequence needed at least a six-nucleotide match to both a V gene segment and a J gene segment. A rearrangement counted as productive if the CDR3 had no stop codons and remained in frame with V and J, and every other rearrangement counted as non-productive. CDR3 was defined by IMGT convention, running from the second conserved V-encoded cysteine to the conserved J-encoded phenylalanine. Sequences without an unambiguous match to a single V gene segment were excluded from the earlier analysis of about 600 of the donors. An earlier analysis of 500 to 700 of the donors classified V segments as functional when productive rearrangements were above 56.7% and as segregating when the standard deviation between donors was above 5%. To diagnose cytomegalovirus status from the catalog of TCR beta chain sequences, a statistical classification framework was built. A later analysis assigned V and J genes by comparing TCR nucleotide sequences with IMGT/GENE-DB human TR gene sequences. Using the TCRdist pipeline, a later analysis assigned CDR3 sequences along with most-parsimonious VDJ recombination scenarios. A later analysis defined each TCR beta chain by its CDR3 amino acid sequence plus V-gene family, and excluded reads lacking a unique V-gene family. As a way to deal with suspected cross-contamination and a sequencing artifact, a later analysis dropped 450 to 600 nucleotide sequences that were highly shared and had low generation probability. A later analysis calculated a clonal expansion index for each public chain from normalized within-repertoire ranks of inferred template counts. In a later analysis, generation probabilities were computed using a VDJ recombination model fitted to out-of-frame rearrangements, and the results were checked against IGoR. Hypergeometric tests were used in a later analysis to score TCR-TCR, TCR-HLA and TCR-CMV co-occurrence, with a repertoire-size bias correction applied to the TCR pairs. False discovery rates were estimated in a later analysis by permuting HLA or CMV assignments 20 times. In a later analysis, co-occurring TCRs were grouped using DBSCAN, with TCRdist sequence similarity added in when clustering inside HLA-allele-positive subsets. Repertoires with fewer than 30,000 or more than 120,000 public chains were left out of co-occurrence clustering, as were four to six repertoires with anomalous nucleotide sharing. What TCRdb holds here is the immuneACCESS table cut down to in-frame rearrangements. Part of the clones is not present; checked against another copy, under half of the missing clones reflect an unresolved V gene, and the others are unexplained. That table furnishes V, J and clone size, whereas the DNA furnished D and trimming. For this sample there are 35,000 to 45,000 clones; around half appear just once. Together, the top ten hold 6.2% of the sample.

From cysteine to phenylalanine, the CDR3 is 15 amino acids long. Kept here is only the CDR3 DNA, which spans 45 bases and is read in frame from base 1. CDR1 and CDR2 were assigned from the germline V gene as MNHNS and SASEGT. The V end gives up 2 bases and the J end 4 bases, leaving 7 bases in the junction not matched to a gene. With respect to this clone: The antigen it binds to is not known. No base qualities exist here, and no much larger clone lies one base off it.

The cohort was made up of approximately 700 healthy bone marrow donors. Cohort members were all nominally healthy when sampled, although unrecorded immune exposures were likely present. The donor was CMV seropositive and belonged to the group of 250 to 350 seropositive cohort members. A peripheral blood sample was collected from each donor, and TCR beta sequencing was performed on peripheral blood mononuclear cells. The Qiagen DNeasy Blood Extraction Kit was used to extract genomic DNA from the blood cell samples. The TCR comes from a woman aged 35 to 49 in good health and CMV-seropositive. The chain links TRBV6-1 with TRBJ1-2; 7 bases in the junction line up with TRBD1. The sample comprised PBMCs. The nucleotide sequence is given as TGTGCCAGCAGTGAAAGCGACAGGGCCTTCTATGGCTACACCTTC. Its protein is CASSESDRAFYGYTF.